This T cell receptor beta chain was found in a study of response to subunit inactivated influenza vaccine. Study-wide findings and caveats: Authors suggested each seasonal flu vaccination may recruit only limited numbers of new T cells.

Each CDR3 protein gets one entry after TCRdb re-called the RT-PCR reads with MiXCR. Of 600,000 to 850,000 distinct CDR3 sequences listed, about 15% are singletons. For this clonotype: The antigen remains undetermined.

Trimming took off 3 bases at V and 4 bases at J, with 9 bases between the two ends. CDR1 and CDR2 (germline): LNHDA, SQIVND (reference sequence). The CDR3 runs 13 residues. This specimen consisted of PBMCs from blood, obtained 14 to 15 days before vaccination. The V gene is TRBV19, the J gene TRBJ1-2; D gene uncertain. The origin of this receptor is a man aged 50 to 60 who received an inactivated influenza vaccine. This chain's CDR3 is CASSIPEGYGYTF. CDR3 in DNA: TGTGCCAGTAGTATTCCCGAGGGCTATGGCTACACCTTC. The full variable domain, rest sourced from reference TRBV19 and TRBJ1-2, is DGGITQSPKYLFRKEGQNVTLSCEQNLNHDAMYWYRQDPGQGLRLIYYSQIVNDFQKGDIAEGYSVSREKKESFPLTVTSAQKNPTAFYLCASSIPEGYGYTFGSGTRLTVV.